These T cell receptor beta chains were read from a single sample in a study of blood T cells in healthy people across ages. MiXCR, applied by TCRdb to the 5' RACE reads, yields one record per CDR3 protein. Counted here are 600,000 to 800,000 distinct CDR3 sequences, approximately 52% occurring once; the ten biggest clones make up about 14%. The sample consisted of blood. These receptors all come from a woman of 80 years or more in good health. CDR3s include the opening cysteine and the closing phenylalanine or tryptophan. The D gene is left open where the match is weak. The size field is filled for only some rows; it gives once, few, many or a size class.

J gene,V gene,clone size,D gene,CDR3 DNA,CDR3 protein
TRBJ2-1,TRBV20-1,many,NA,TGCAGTGCTAGTAGGGGAGACCGGCGGAATGAGCAGTTCTTC,CSASRGDRRNEQFF
TRBJ2-5,TRBV20-1,NA,NA,TGCAGTGCTCCCATCCCAACAGGGCCAGAGACCCAGTACTTC,CSAPIPTGPETQYF
TRBJ1-2,TRBV7-2,NA,NA,TGTGCCAGCAGCTTGGACAGTTCGTCTGTCTACACCTTC,CASSLDSSSVYTF
TRBJ2-7,TRBV20-1,few,NA,TGCAGTGCTCGGGCTGGAGGCGAGCAGTACTTC,CSARAGGEQYF
TRBJ2-1,TRBV11-1,NA,NA,TGTGCCAGCAGCTTAGGTAGTGGCGGCGTACTGTCCAGATCTGGGGAGCAGTTCTTC,CASSLGSGGVLSRSGEQFF
TRBJ2-7,TRBV4-2,NA,TRBD2,TGTGCCAGCAGCCAAGTCCGGGGGGGGCGCGCCTACGAGCAGTACTTC,CASSQVRGGRAYEQYF
TRBJ2-1,TRBV12-5,NA,TRBD2,TGTGCTAGTGCCATCTGCGTGCGGGAGAGCTACAATGAGCAGTTCTTC,CASAICVRESYNEQFF
TRBJ1-1,TRBV29-1,NA,NA,TGCAGCTCCTGGGCGAACACTGAAGCTTTCTTT,CSSWANTEAFF
TRBJ2-1,TRBV7-2,NA,NA,TGTGCCCGCAGCTTAGACGGAGGACGCTACAATGAGCAGTTCTTC,CARSLDGGRYNEQFF
TRBJ2-7,TRBV30,many,NA,TGTGCCTGGCGACTAGGGGCTTCCTACGAGCAGTACTTC,CAWRLGASYEQYF
TRBJ1-2,TRBV20-1,NA,NA,TGCAGTACTCGGATCGTTCCGGCTACCTCTAACTATGGCTACACCTTC,CSTRIVPATSNYGYTF
TRBJ2-1,TRBV12-3/TRBV12-4,NA,TRBD1,TGTGCCAGCAGTTCTGAGGGACAGAGACCGTATGAGCAGTTCTTC,CASSSEGQRPYEQFF
TRBJ2-3,TRBV7-2,NA,NA,TGTGCCAGCAGCGGCCTAGGTTTGGCAGATACGCAGTATTTT,CASSGLGLADTQYF
TRBJ2-1,TRBV5-1,many,TRBD2,TGCGCCAGCAGCTTAACTAGCGGGCCTAATGAGCAGTTCTTC,CASSLTSGPNEQFF
TRBJ2-7,TRBV29-1,many,TRBD1,TGCAGCGTGGGACAGGGAACCTACGAGCAGTACTTC,CSVGQGTYEQYF
TRBJ2-3,TRBV19,few,NA,TGTGCCAGTAGTATATTTGCAGATACGCAGTATTTT,CASSIFADTQYF
TRBJ2-2,TRBV4-2,once,NA,TGTGCCAGCAGCCAAACGGGCAGCCACACCGGGGAGCTGTTTTTT,CASSQTGSHTGELFF
TRBJ2-6,TRBV3-1,NA,TRBD1,TGTGCCAGCAGCCAAGGACAGGGTGGGGCCAACGTCCTGACTTTC,CASSQGQGGANVLTF
TRBJ2-7,TRBV28,NA,NA,TGTGCCAGCAGTTTGCGGGCGTGGACCTACGAGCAGTACTTC,CASSLRAWTYEQYF
TRBJ2-7,TRBV6-2/TRBV6-3,NA,NA,TGTGCCAGCAGTTACGATACCCCCGGAGCAGTTTCCTACGAGCAGTACTTC,CASSYDTPGAVSYEQYF
TRBJ2-5,TRBV11-2,NA,NA,TGTGCCAGCAGCTTAGTTATGGGGACCCAGTACTTC,CASSLVMGTQYF
TRBJ1-2,TRBV25-1,many,NA,TGTGCCCGTGAATTGGGCTTCTATGGCTACACCTTC,CARELGFYGYTF
TRBJ2-1,TRBV29-1,NA,TRBD1,TGCAGCGCTACAGGGGACGAGCAGTTCTTC,CSATGDEQFF
TRBJ2-3,TRBV10-3,few,NA,TGTGCCATCAGTGATCGGAGGGGCGGGGATACGCAGTATTTT,CAISDRRGGDTQYF
TRBJ2-7,TRBV12-3/TRBV12-4,NA,TRBD1,TGTGCCAGCAGTTTAAGGCCAAGCGCGGGACAGGGTTCATACGAGCAGTACTTC,CASSLRPSAGQGSYEQYF
TRBJ2-3,TRBV5-1,NA,NA,TGCGCCAGCGGGGAGCTAGGGACAGATACGCAGTATTTT,CASGELGTDTQYF
TRBJ2-1,TRBV9,NA,NA,TGTGCCAGCAGCGTAGTTGGAGGAAAGCAGTTCTTC,CASSVVGGKQFF
TRBJ2-2,TRBV6-2/TRBV6-3,few,NA,TGTGCCAGCAGTCCCGCCGCGTTGAACACCGGGGAGCTGTTTTTT,CASSPAALNTGELFF
TRBJ2-3,TRBV27,NA,TRBD1,TGTGCCAGCAGTTTATCGTGGACAGGGGTGACGGATACGCAGTATTTT,CASSLSWTGVTDTQYF
TRBJ2-5,TRBV20-1,NA,NA,TGCAGTGCTAGAGATCCGAAGGGTGGAACGGGGACCCAGTACTTC,CSARDPKGGTGTQYF
TRBJ2-3,TRBV7-2,NA,TRBD1,TGTGCCAGCAGCTTAGCCCGCGGTGGTAGCGAGGGGGCCGCAGATACGCAGTATTTT,CASSLARGGSEGAADTQYF
TRBJ1-5,TRBV29-1,NA,NA,TGCAGCGCTGAGGGTGTGGCAGATTATAGCAATCAGCCCCAGCATTTT,CSAEGVADYSNQPQHF
TRBJ2-1,TRBV25-1,many,NA,TGTGCCAGCAGTGAAACCGGGACCGAGGAGTTCTTC,CASSETGTEEFF
TRBJ1-1,TRBV18,NA,NA,TGTGCCAGCTCACCACAGGGGGTGATTATGAACACTGGAGCTTTCTTT,CASSPQGVIMNTGAFF
TRBJ2-7,TRBV11-2,once,NA,TGTGCCAGCAGCTTAGCGGGGTCTAAGGGCGAGCAGTACTTC,CASSLAGSKGEQYF
TRBJ2-1,TRBV20-1,NA,NA,TGCAGTGCTACCGACACGACCTACAATGAGCAGTTCTTC,CSATDTTYNEQFF
TRBJ2-7,TRBV10-3,many,NA,TGTGCCATCAGTGATTCAGGCCTCTCCTACGAGCAGTACTTC,CAISDSGLSYEQYF
TRBJ2-3,TRBV20-1,many,TRBD1,TGCAGTGCTAGAGGACAGGGAAACACAGATACGCAGTATTTT,CSARGQGNTDTQYF